Below, 12 T cell receptor beta chains from the same sample are listed, as sequenced in a study of control samples from healthy donors and cancer patients (TCRdb year 2020). Library creation used the immunoSEQ multiplex PCR assay. TCRdb retrieved this table from immuneACCESS and kept in-frame rearrangements only. Not all clones are present; in checked studies, unresolved V genes account for under half, and no reason is known for the remainder. This sample is represented by roughly 150,000 clones; roughly 90% of them were singletons. The top ten constitute 4.9% of the sample. Sequencing was performed on blood. The receptors were gathered from a man aged 30 to 45 in good health.

This chain links TRBV6-6 with TRBJ2-2, with 7 nucleotides matching TRBD1. The ends lost 6 bases at V and 0 bases at J; junction bases unmatched: 4. This CDR3 region has 15 residues. Germline values: CDR1 MNHNY, CDR2 SVGAGI (reference sequence). The CDR3 reads CASRTGTANTGELFF. CDR3 sequence (DNA): TGTGCCAGCAGAACCGGGACAGCGAACACCGGGGAGCTGTTTTTT.

The V and J genes are TRBV30 and TRBJ2-5; 9 bases are shared with TRBD1. Germline assignment: CDR1 GTSNPN and CDR2 SVGIG (reference sequence). The CDR3 covers 14 residues. V lost 6 bases to trimming and J lost 4 bases; unmatched junction nucleotides: 9. CDR3 nucleotides: TGTGCCTGTAAACTCGGGACAGGGCGAGAGACCCAGTACTTC. It codes for CACKLGTGRETQYF.

The V and J genes are TRBV2 and TRBJ1-2; 9 nucleotides match TRBD1. V gave up 5 bases and J gave up 8 bases; unmatched junction bases: 9. Germline V CDR1 and CDR2: SNHLY, FYNNEI. This CDR3 contains 14 residues. CDR3 loop: CASSRTGESEGYTF. CDR3 coding DNA: TGTGCCAGCAGTCGGACAGGGGAATCGGAAGGCTACACCTTC.

The chain joins TRBV6-2 or TRBV6-3 to TRBJ1-6; D gene ambiguous. CDR1 and CDR2 (germline): MNHEY, SVGEGT. The CDR3 is 13 amino acids. V was cut by 1 base and J by 7 bases, with 5 bases left in between. The CDR3 bases are TGTGCCAGCAGTTACTTCGGGAATTCACCCCTCCACTTT. Its translation is CASSYFGNSPLHF.

The chain joins TRBV9 to TRBJ2-3; D may be TRBD2 (6 bases). Germline V CDR1 and CDR2: SGDLS, YYNGEE. V was shortened by 0 bases and J by 7 bases, with 18 bases between the two germline ends. This CDR3 region has 16 residues. CDR3 bases: TGTGCCAGCAGCGTAGTTAGCGGAGTGGGTGGGAATACGCAGTATTTT. Translation gives CASSVVSGVGGNTQYF. The variable domain in full, with the rest retrieved from reference TRBV9 and TRBJ2-3, is DSGVTQTPKHLITATGQRVTLRCSPRSGDLSVYWYQQSLDQGLQFLIQYYNGEERAKGNILERFSAQQFPDLHSELNLSSLELGDSALYFCASSVVSGVGGNTQYFGPGTRLTVL.

J is TRBJ2-1 and V is TRBV11-2; possible D gene TRBD1, 6 bases. The CDR3 contains 16 residues. Trimming shortened V by 4 bases and J by 0 bases, and 13 bases separated the two germline ends. Germline V gene data show CDR1 as SGHAT and CDR2 as FQNNGV. CDR3 in amino acids: CASSSWGQSSYNEQFF. The CDR3 nucleotides read TGTGCCAGCAGCTCCTGGGGGCAGAGCTCCTACAATGAGCAGTTCTTC. Based on the CDR3 plus reference TRBV11-2 and TRBJ2-1, the full variable domain is EAGVAQSPRYKIIEKRQSVAFWCNPISGHATLYWYQQILGQGPKLLIQFQNNGVVDDSQLPKDRFSAERLKGVDSTLKIQPAKLEDSAVYLCASSSWGQSSYNEQFFGPGTRLTVL.

This chain's CDR3 is CASSLGQRNEKLFF. The CDR3 nucleotides are TGTGCCAGCAGCCTTGGACAGCGTAATGAAAAACTGTTTTTT. The chain carries TRBV6-5 and TRBJ1-4; the D gene is possibly TRBD1 (6 bases). The CDR3 length is 14 residues. Trimming took 6 bases from V and 4 from J, leaving 12 bases between them. Germline lookup yields CDR1 MNHEY and CDR2 SVGAGI.

This clone was observed a single time. The rearrangement links TRBV5-4 to TRBJ1-4; 8 nucleotides match TRBD1. The CDR3 is 17 amino acids. Unmatched junction bases numbered 4, after V lost 0 bases and J lost 0 bases. CDR1 and CDR2 from the germline V gene are SGHNT and YYREEE (reference sequence). CDR3 coding DNA: TGTGCCAGCAGCTTGGACAGGGGGACAGCAACTAATGAAAAACTGTTTTTT. The encoded protein is CASSLDRGTATNEKLFF.

The rearrangement uses TRBV7-7 and TRBJ2-7, with D maybe TRBD1 (5 bases). Looked up from germline, CDR1 is SSHAT and CDR2 is FNYEAQ (reference sequence). Trimming cost V 0 bases and J 3 bases, with 6 bases left between them. The CDR3 is 13 residues long. DNA for the CDR3: TGTGCCAGCAGCTTAGCAGGGGTCTACGAGCAGTACTTC. Its translation is CASSLAGVYEQYF.

This clone has a handful of counts. The chain recombines TRBV5-4 with TRBJ1-1; TRBD1 might be the D (5 bases). The germline V and J ends were trimmed by 4 bases and 7 bases, with 14 bases remaining between them. This CDR3 comprises 13 residues. The V gene's germline CDR1 is SGHNT and CDR2 YYREEE (reference sequence). The CDR3 loop reads CASSPASGVEAFF. In nucleotides, the CDR3 is TGTGCCAGCAGCCCAGCGTCGGGGGTTGAAGCTTTCTTT. Combining the CDR3 with reference TRBV5-4 and TRBJ1-1 gives the whole variable domain ETGVTQSPTHLIKTRGQQVTLRCSSQSGHNTVSWYQQALGQGPQFIFQYYREEENGRGNFPPRFSGLQFPNYSSELNVNALELDDSALYLCASSPASGVEAFFGQGTRLTVV.

The J gene is TRBJ2-7, the V gene TRBV18; the D is unclear. V lost 0 bases and J lost 2, with 8 bases in between. This CDR3 comprises 14 residues. Germline loops: CDR1 KGHSH, CDR2 LQKENI. DNA for the CDR3: TGTGCCAGCTCACCACCAAGCGTCCCCTACGAGCAGTACTTC. Protein product: CASSPPSVPYEQYF.

J is TRBJ2-2 and V is TRBV11-3; D might be TRBD2 (5 bases). The CDR3 contains 14 residues. Trimming removed 7 bases from V and 1 base from J, with 10 bases in between. Germline lookup yields CDR1 SGHNT and CDR2 YENEEA. Here the CDR3 reads CASTSAGNTGELFF. The CDR3 nucleotides are TGTGCCAGCACCTCGGCGGGGAACACCGGGGAGCTGTTTTTT. Complete variable domain (other parts from reference TRBV11-3 and TRBJ2-2): EAGVVQSPRYKIIEKKQPVAFWCNPISGHNTLYWYLQNLGQGPELLIRYENEEAVDDSQLPKDRFSAERLKGVDSTLKIQPAELGDSAVYLCASTSAGNTGELFFGEGSRLTVL.